The T cell receptor beta chain under discussion was sequenced for a study of T cell responses to AZD1222 COVID-19 vaccine. Per germline, CDR1 LGHNT and CDR2 FRNRAP. The CDR3 is 13 amino acids. V shed 8 bases and J shed 1 base, with 12 bases lying between them. Measured with immunoSEQ multiplex PCR; TCRdb has only the in-frame clones, and not every one. Of around 140,000 clones listed, approximately 86% were seen once; the top ten hold 5.4%. The sequence was obtained from an adult who received the MenACWY meningococcal vaccine as a control. The chain is built from TRBV12-5 and TRBJ2-7; the D gene is possibly TRBD1 (6 bases). The sample here was peripheral blood, taken 28 days after the second dose of the MenACWY control vaccine. CDR3: CASTLGGSYEQYF. CDR3 DNA sequence: TGTGCTAGTACATTAGGGGGATCCTACGAGCAGTACTTC.